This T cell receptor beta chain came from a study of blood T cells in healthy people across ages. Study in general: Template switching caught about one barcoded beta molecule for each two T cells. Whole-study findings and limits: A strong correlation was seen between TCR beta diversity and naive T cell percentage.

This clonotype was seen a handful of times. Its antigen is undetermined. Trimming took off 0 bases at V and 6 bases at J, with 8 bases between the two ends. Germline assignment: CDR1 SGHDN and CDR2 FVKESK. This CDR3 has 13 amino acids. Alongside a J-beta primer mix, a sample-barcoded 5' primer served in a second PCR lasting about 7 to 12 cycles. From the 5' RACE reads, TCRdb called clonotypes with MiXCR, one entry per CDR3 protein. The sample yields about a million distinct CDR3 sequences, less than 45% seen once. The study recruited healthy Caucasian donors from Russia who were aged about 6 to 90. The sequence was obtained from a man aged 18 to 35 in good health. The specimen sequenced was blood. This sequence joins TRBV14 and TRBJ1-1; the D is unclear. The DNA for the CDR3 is TGTGCCAGCAGCCAAGATCTTGTGGCTGAAGCTTTCTTT. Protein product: CASSQDLVAEAFF.